This is a list of T cell receptor beta chains from one sample in a study of T cells in Graves' hyperthyroidism and ophthalmopathy. TCRdb redid the calling of the multiplex PCR reads with MiXCR, one entry per CDR3 protein. The sample includes fewer than 200,000 distinct CDR3 sequences, about a sixth of them seen just once. Sequenced: blood. The receptor source for this set is a woman between 50 and 59 years old with Graves' hyperthyroidism. CDR3s include the opening cysteine and the closing phenylalanine or tryptophan. A D gene is named only where the DNA matches it firmly. Clone size is shown for a subset of rows, as once, few, many or a class of expanded clone.

size	J	length	D	V	CDR3	DNA
many	TRBJ2-3	15	NA	TRBV6-1	CASTQSRSSTDTQYF	TGTGCCAGCACCCAGAGCAGGTCAAGCACAGATACGCAGTATTTT
many	TRBJ2-2	13	TRBD1	TRBV14	CASSQDRGRELFF	TGTGCCAGCAGCCAAGACAGGGGGCGAGAGCTGTTTTTT
NA	TRBJ1-5	15	NA	TRBV18	CASSPPSGRDGPQHF	TGTGCCAGCTCACCACCTTCCGGGAGGGACGGGCCCCAGCATTTT
NA	TRBJ2-3	13	TRBD2	TRBV20-1	CSARSGGPDTQYF	TGCAGTGCTAGAAGCGGGGGGCCAGATACGCAGTATTTT
many	TRBJ2-1	15	TRBD2	TRBV2	CASGSGVSSYNEQFF	TGTGCCAGCGGTAGCGGGGTTAGCTCCTACAATGAGCAGTTCTTC
few	TRBJ2-4	16	TRBD1	TRBV5-1	CASSYWTGPSKNIQYF	TGCGCCAGCAGCTACTGGACAGGGCCTTCCAAAAACATTCAGTACTTC
NA	TRBJ2-7	15	NA	TRBV19	CASSISPTGFYEQYF	TGTGCCAGTAGTATCTCCCCAACAGGCTTCTACGAGCAGTACTTC
few	TRBJ1-3	13	NA	TRBV27	CASSLGIGNTIYF	TGTGCCAGCAGTTTAGGAATTGGAAACACCATATATTTT
many	TRBJ1-5	16	NA	TRBV28	CASLGAGRMGNQPQHF	TGTGCCAGCCTTGGGGCAGGGAGAATGGGCAATCAGCCCCAGCATTTT
NA	TRBJ1-1	16	NA	TRBV2	CASSAPLGTMNTEAFF	TGTGCCAGCAGTGCCCCTCTGGGCACCATGAACACTGAAGCTTTCTTT
many	TRBJ1-5	14	NA	TRBV12-3/TRBV12-4	CASSLGPRGQPQHF	TGTGCCAGCAGTTTGGGGCCACGGGGTCAGCCCCAGCATTTT
many	TRBJ2-5	15	NA	TRBV28	CASSAPAMGEETQYF	TGTGCCAGCAGTGCCCCAGCAATGGGAGAAGAGACCCAGTACTTC
NA	TRBJ2-1	17	NA	TRBV4-1	CASSQPFLRGPYNEQSF	TGCGCCAGCAGCCAGCCCTTTCTCCGGGGGCCCTACAATGAGCAGTCCTTC
NA	TRBJ2-3	14	NA	TRBV15	CATSTIRELDTQYF	TGTGCCACCAGCACCATTCGGGAGTTAGATACGCAGTATTTT
many	TRBJ1-1	14	NA	TRBV7-2	CASSMRDPNTEAFF	TGTGCCAGCAGTATGAGGGACCCGAACACTGAAGCTTTCTTT
many	TRBJ1-4	14	NA	TRBV28	CASSLNGPNEKLFF	TGTGCCAGCAGTTTAAACGGACCTAATGAAAAACTGTTTTTT
many	TRBJ1-1	14	NA	TRBV5-1	CASALRGLNTEAFF	TGCGCCAGCGCCCTCAGGGGATTGAACACTGAAGCTTTCTTT
many	TRBJ1-5	18	NA	TRBV6-7	CASSYDESPFWGNQPQHF	TGTGCCAGCAGTTACGACGAATCGCCTTTTTGGGGCAATCAGCCCCAGCATTTT
many	TRBJ1-6	13	NA	TRBV7-9	CASSGRVDSPLHF	TGTGCCAGCAGTGGACGGGTTGATTCACCCCTCCACTTT
many	TRBJ2-5	15	NA	TRBV6-1	CASREVQGAQETQYF	TGTGCCAGCAGGGAAGTACAGGGCGCCCAAGAGACCCAGTACTTC
many	TRBJ2-2	15	NA	TRBV5-1	CASSLAHTNTGELFF	TGCGCCAGCAGCTTGGCACATACGAACACCGGGGAGCTGTTTTTT
many	TRBJ1-5	12	NA	TRBV15	CATSRGFQPQHF	TGTGCCACCAGCAGAGGGTTTCAGCCCCAGCATTTT
many	TRBJ1-3	16	TRBD1	TRBV9	CASSVEPGTAGNTIYF	TGTGCCAGCAGCGTCGAACCAGGGACAGCTGGAAACACCATATATTTT
many	TRBJ2-1	16	NA	TRBV2	CASSAHQGSSYNEQFF	TGTGCCAGCAGTGCGCATCAAGGGAGCTCCTACAATGAGCAGTTCTTC
few	TRBJ2-7	11	NA	TRBV20-1	CSARGNYEQYF	TGCAGTGCCAGAGGGAACTACGAGCAGTACTTC
NA	TRBJ1-4	16	NA	TRBV19	CASPPDDRGGNEKLFF	TGTGCCAGTCCTCCTGACGACCGGGGGGGGAATGAAAAACTGTTTTTT
NA	TRBJ2-3	15	TRBD2	TRBV28	CASTSSGGYTDTRYF	TGTGCCAGCACCTCTAGCGGGGGGTACACAGATACGCGGTATTTT
many	TRBJ1-1	16	NA	TRBV11-2	CASSSHRAGEAPEAFF	TGTGCCAGCAGCTCCCATAGGGCAGGTGAAGCCCCTGAAGCTTTCTTT
many	TRBJ1-6	15	NA	TRBV20-1	CSASTGPQYNSPLHF	TGCAGTGCTAGTACAGGACCCCAATATAATTCACCCCTCCACTTT
many	TRBJ2-1	14	NA	TRBV19	CASSIRDTYNEQFF	TGTGCCAGTAGTATCCGGGACACATACAATGAGCAGTTCTTC
NA	TRBJ2-2	14	NA	TRBV5-1	CASSLEWGQGELFF	TGCGCCAGCAGCTTGGAATGGGGTCAGGGGGAGCTGTTTTTT
many	TRBJ2-5	12	NA	TRBV11-2	CASSLDQDTVDF	TGTGCCAGCAGCTTAGATCAAGACACCGTGGACTTC
many	TRBJ1-1	13	NA	TRBV6-2/TRBV6-3	CATTGVRNTEAFF	TGTGCCACCACCGGGGTTCGGAACACTGAAGCTTTCTTT
few	TRBJ2-2	14	NA	TRBV2	CASRALSHTGELFF	TGTGCCTCCCGGGCCCTTAGTCACACCGGGGAGCTGTTTTTT
many	TRBJ1-3	16	NA	TRBV7-2	CASSLAQGSVGNTIYF	TGTGCCAGCAGCTTAGCCCAGGGCTCGGTTGGAAACACCATATATTTT
NA	TRBJ1-2	13	NA	TRBV2	CASVDSSYSGYTF	TGTGCCAGCGTGGACAGTTCATATTCAGGCTACACCTTC
many	TRBJ1-4	13	NA	TRBV6-1	CASSRDYNEKLFF	TGTGCCAGCAGTCGCGATTATAATGAAAAACTGTTTTTT
once	TRBJ1-1	15	NA	TRBV7-2	CASSLASQRNTEAFF	TGTGCCAGCAGCTTGGCGTCACAGCGGAACACTGAAGCTTTCTTT
many	TRBJ1-5	14	NA	TRBV7-8	CASSPTDSNQPQHF	TGTGCCAGCAGCCCGACTGATAGCAATCAGCCCCAGCATTTT
many	TRBJ1-5	16	NA	TRBV6-1	CASSEGGGWGNQPQHF	TGTGCCAGCAGTGAAGGAGGAGGTTGGGGGAATCAGCCCCAGCATTTT
many	TRBJ1-1	13	NA	TRBV7-3	CASSSGRGTEAFF	TGTGCCAGCAGCTCAGGACGGGGCACTGAAGCTTTCTTT
many	TRBJ2-3	16	TRBD1	TRBV4-2	CASSHEQGMRTDTQYF	TGTGCCAGCAGCCATGAACAGGGGATGCGGACAGATACGCAGTATTTT
many	TRBJ2-5	15	TRBD2	TRBV11-2	CASSLGGLARGTQYF	TGTGCCAGCAGCTTAGGGGGACTAGCGAGGGGGACCCAGTACTTC
many	TRBJ2-4	14	NA	TRBV6-2/TRBV6-3	CASPKVLAKNIQYF	TGTGCCAGCCCGAAGGTCCTAGCCAAAAACATTCAGTACTTC
NA	TRBJ2-2	11	NA	TRBV7-9	CASSKLGELFF	TGTGCCAGCTCCAAACTAGGGGAGCTGTTTTTT
NA	TRBJ2-1	16	TRBD2	TRBV28	CASSGEGLEALYEQFF	TGTGCCAGCAGTGGGGAGGGCCTTGAGGCGTTGTATGAGCAGTTCTTC
many	TRBJ2-1	15	TRBD2	TRBV9	CASSVVAGGINEQFF	TGTGCCAGCAGCGTAGTAGCGGGGGGGATCAATGAGCAGTTCTTC
many	TRBJ2-1	15	TRBD2	TRBV6-4	CASSLAGGHNNEQFF	TGTGCCAGCAGTCTAGCGGGGGGCCATAACAATGAGCAGTTCTTC